This T cell receptor (beta chain) appears in the sequencing data of a study of cytotoxic CD8 clonotypes in ibrutinib-treated CLL. Germline V lookup: CDR1 SQVTM, CDR2 ANQGSEA. V was pared by 8 bases and J by 3 bases, with 15 bases between. CDR3 length equals 13 residues. The table came from immunoSEQ multiplex PCR; TCRdb's copy has only in-frame clones and leaves some out. Here the sample spans approximately 84,000 clones, around 84% being singletons. J is TRBJ2-3 and V is TRBV29-1; D may match TRBD1 or TRBD2 (5 bases each). The sequencing used PBMCs, collected before ibrutinib treatment. This receptor was identified in a human donor with chronic lymphocytic leukemia. CDR3 amino acids: CSIRTGTTDTQYF. CDR3 bases: TGCAGCATCCGGACTGGGACGACAGATACGCAGTATTTT.